This T cell receptor (beta chain) was identified in a study of vaccination and CD4 T cells after COVID-19. This CDR3 has 17 amino acids. CDR1 is SGHKS, CDR2 YYEKEE, per germline (reference sequence). Losses at the gene ends were 2 bases for V and 6 bases for J; bases not matched to a gene: 14. This clonotype has just one count. The target antigen is unknown. Sequenced with the Oncomine TCR Beta short-read assay was DNA taken from cultured CD4+ T cells. TCRdb reprocessed the PCR reads via MiXCR and lists one record per CDR3 protein. Of about 3,000 distinct CDR3 sequences detected, approximately 76% appear once; the ten largest clones hold 20% to 25%. Treatment: roughly 10-day PBMC culture with coronavirus spike peptide pools or control peptides (ViraFEST assay). Fresh IL-2 medium was used to replace half of the medium on days 3 and 7.

The chain employs TRBV5-5 and TRBJ2-7; TRBD2 matches at 10 bases. Specimen: CD4+ T cells from blood, cultured in vitro. The source of this sequence is a human donor who had recovered from COVID-19. CDR3 region: CASSFRFGLADYGEQYF. The CDR3 coding sequence is TGTGCCAGCAGCTTCCGTTTCGGACTAGCGGACTACGGCGAGCAGTACTTC.